The 16 T cell receptor beta chains below come from one sample, sequenced in a study of blood T cell repertoires in COVID-19. Produced via immunoSEQ multiplex PCR; TCRdb's table is partial and in-frame only. This sample has fewer than 120,000 clones, with 70% to 80% found just once. The sequenced sample was peripheral blood. The receptors shown here come from a woman aged 55-69 years with acute or convalescent COVID-19.

The chain couples TRBV19 to TRBJ1-5; the D is unclear. V shed 5 bases and J shed 0 bases, with 5 bases lying between them. Germline V gene data show CDR1 as LNHDA and CDR2 as SQIVND (reference sequence). The length of the CDR3 is 13 residues. Written as DNA, the CDR3 is TGTGCCAGTAGTGCAGATAGCAATCAGCCCCAGCATTTT. As protein: CASSADSNQPQHF.

The rearrangement joins TRBV14 to TRBJ1-1; D call uncertain. The CDR3 consists of 13 residues. CDR1 is SGHDN, CDR2 FVKESK, per germline. V lost 3 bases and J 12 bases, leaving 17 bases between the germline ends. The CDR3 nucleotides are TGTGCCAGCAGCCACCCCCCGGCGAGGTTCCCTTTCTTT. This encodes CASSHPPARFPFF.

The CDR3 here is CASRSGGSTDTQYF. CDR3 sequence (DNA): TGCGCCAGCAGGTCTGGGGGGAGCACAGATACGCAGTATTTT. This sequence joins TRBV5-1 and TRBJ2-3, with D tentatively TRBD2 (6 bases). Germline lookup yields CDR1 SGHRS and CDR2 YFSETQ. The CDR3 spans 14 residues. The V gene lost 5 bases and the J gene lost 0 bases, with 10 bases spanning the gap.

There are a few counts of this clone. V gene TRBV30 combines with J gene TRBJ1-6; TRBD1 matches at 8 bases. Germline lookup yields CDR1 GTSNPN and CDR2 SVGIG (reference sequence). V lost 1 base to trimming and J lost 3 bases; unmatched junction nucleotides: 5. The CDR3 covers 16 residues. The CDR3 spells CAWSGDRIDYNSPLHF. The DNA of the CDR3 is TGTGCCTGGAGTGGGGACAGGATTGACTATAATTCACCCCTCCACTTT.

This clone was recorded a few times. The chain links TRBV29-1 to TRBJ1-1, with D perhaps TRBD1 (6 bases). Between the trimmed V and J ends, which lost 5 bases and 0 bases, there was a span of 10 bases. Looked up from germline, CDR1 is SQVTM and CDR2 is ANQGSEA. CDR3 length equals 13 residues. The CDR3 region has the DNA TGCAGCGTTATTGGACAGATGAACACTGAAGCTTTCTTT. This sequence encodes CSVIGQMNTEAFF.

The rearrangement joins TRBV19 to TRBJ1-1; 7 bases align to TRBD1. With 6 bases clipped from V and 5 bases from J, the junction kept 15 bases outside the gene matches. Germline CDR1 reads LNHDA; CDR2 reads SQIVND (reference sequence). This CDR3 spans 16 amino acids. The CDR3 sequence is CASSNPRQGAGTEAFF. The CDR3, as DNA: TGTGCCAGTAGCAACCCGCGACAGGGTGCTGGGACTGAAGCTTTCTTT.

This clone has just a few counts. The chain combines TRBV7-9 with TRBJ1-4, with no clear D. Between the trimmed V and J ends, which lost 5 bases and 7 bases, there was a span of 8 bases. CDR1 and CDR2 from the germline V gene are SEHNR and FQNEAQ (reference sequence). The CDR3 is made up of 12 amino acids. CDR3 protein: CASSLVSEKLFF. The CDR3 nucleotides are TGTGCCAGCAGCCTCGTGTCTGAAAAACTGTTTTTT.

The gene calls are TRBV29-1 and TRBJ2-7; D is possibly TRBD2 (6 bases). The V end lost 3 bases, the J end lost 6 bases, and 21 bases lay between the germline ends. This CDR3 is built from 15 residues. Germline CDR1 reads SQVTM; CDR2 reads ANQGSEA. CDR3 DNA sequence: TGCAGCGTTGATGGAACCGGGAAACCCGGGGGCGAGCAGTACTTC. Amino acid sequence: CSVDGTGKPGGEQYF.

The genes are TRBV19 and TRBJ1-6; D call uncertain. Germline V gene data show CDR1 as LNHDA and CDR2 as SQIVND (reference sequence). The length of the CDR3 is 12 residues. V gave up 3 bases and J gave up 8 bases, with 5 bases separating them. In DNA form, the CDR3 reads TGTGCCAGTAGTATGCGCCATTCACCCCTCCACTTT. Protein product: CASSMRHSPLHF.

The genes are TRBV7-3 and TRBJ1-1; unclear D gene. CDR1 and CDR2 (germline): SGHTA, FQGTGA. This CDR3 contains 14 residues. V was cut by 3 bases and J by 4 bases, with 12 bases left in between. The CDR3 is CASSLRGSATEAFF. The CDR3 DNA reads as TGTGCCAGCAGCTTGCGAGGTTCGGCCACTGAAGCTTTCTTT.

This clone was observed a few times. V and J are TRBV29-1 and TRBJ1-1; D perhaps matches TRBD1 (5 bases). The V end was cut by 7 bases, the J end by 11 bases, with 26 bases between. Germline V gene sequence: CDR1 SQVTM, CDR2 ANQGSEA. This CDR3 contains 14 residues. The CDR3: CSAPGAGTRGSAFF. CDR3 nucleotide sequence: TGCAGCGCCCCGGGCGCGGGGACGAGAGGGAGTGCTTTCTTT.

This chain joins TRBV5-6 and TRBJ2-3; D is possibly TRBD1 (5 bases). Germline CDR1 is SGHDT and CDR2 is YYEEEE. The CDR3 consists of 15 residues. Trimming shortened V by 1 base and J by 2 bases, and 11 bases separated the two germline ends. DNA of the CDR3: TGTGCCAGCAGCTTGTACAGGAGTTACACAGATACGCAGTATTTT. Translated: CASSLYRSYTDTQYF.

The chain combines TRBV15 with TRBJ1-1, with a tentative D call TRBD1 (5 bases). Trimming took 0 bases from V and 6 from J, leaving 11 bases between them. The CDR3 extends over 14 amino acids. Germline loops: CDR1 LNHNV, CDR2 YYDKDF (reference sequence). For the CDR3, the DNA is TGTGCCACCAGCAGAGATCGTCAGGGCGCTGAAGCTTTCTTT. It translates to CATSRDRQGAEAFF.

About this clone: Mismatch with germline at one junction end may stem from a read error. This rearrangement joins TRBV11-3 to TRBJ2-1; a weak D match, TRBD1 (6 bases). Germline V lookup: CDR1 SGHNT, CDR2 YENEEA. CDR3 size: 13 residues. CDR3 in amino acids: CASSLDPGQGLIF. The CDR3 DNA reads as TGTGCCAGCAGCTTAGATCCAGGGCAGGGGTTGATCTTC.

This chain connects TRBV2 to TRBJ1-5; 7 nucleotides line up with TRBD1. CDR1 is SNHLY, CDR2 FYNNEI, per germline. V gave up 5 bases and J gave up 7 bases; unmatched junction bases: 11. CDR3 length: 15 amino acids. CDR3 sequence: CASSRGGTVVQPQHF. The CDR3 DNA follows: TGTGCCAGCAGTCGCGGAGGGACAGTAGTACAGCCCCAGCATTTT.

This chain uses TRBV7-2 with TRBJ1-1; 7 positions agree with TRBD1. The CDR3 has 14 residues. Trimming cost V 0 bases and J 5 bases; bases outside gene matches: 3. Germline CDR1 and CDR2: SGHTA and FQGNSA. The DNA of the CDR3 is TGTGCCAGCAGCTTAGCAGGGGGCGCGACTGAAGCTTTCTTT. Encoded protein: CASSLAGGATEAFF.